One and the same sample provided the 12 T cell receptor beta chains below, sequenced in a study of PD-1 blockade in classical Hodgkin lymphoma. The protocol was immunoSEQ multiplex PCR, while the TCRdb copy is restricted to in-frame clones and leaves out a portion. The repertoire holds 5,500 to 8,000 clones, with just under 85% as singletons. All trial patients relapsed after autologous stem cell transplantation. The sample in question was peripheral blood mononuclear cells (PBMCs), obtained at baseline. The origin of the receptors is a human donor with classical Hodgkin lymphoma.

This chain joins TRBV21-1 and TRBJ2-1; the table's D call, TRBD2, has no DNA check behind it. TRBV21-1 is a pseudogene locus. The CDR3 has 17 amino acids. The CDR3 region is CASSKAGKRRGFDEQFF. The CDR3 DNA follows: TGTGCCAGCAGCAAAGCTGGGAAGAGGAGAGGGTTCGATGAGCAGTTCTTC.

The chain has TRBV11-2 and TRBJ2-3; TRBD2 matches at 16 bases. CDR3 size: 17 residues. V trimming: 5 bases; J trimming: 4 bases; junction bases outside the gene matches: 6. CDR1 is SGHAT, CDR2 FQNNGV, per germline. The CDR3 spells CASSPGLAGGLADTQYF. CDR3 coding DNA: TGTGCCAGCAGCCCGGGACTAGCGGGAGGGTTGGCAGATACGCAGTATTTT.

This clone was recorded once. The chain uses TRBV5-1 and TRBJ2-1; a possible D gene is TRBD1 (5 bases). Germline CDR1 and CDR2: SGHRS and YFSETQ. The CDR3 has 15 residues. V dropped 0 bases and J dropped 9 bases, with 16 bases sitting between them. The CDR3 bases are TGCGCCAGCAGCTTGGAGTCAGGGCGACCTGCTGAGCAGTTCTTC. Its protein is CASSLESGRPAEQFF.

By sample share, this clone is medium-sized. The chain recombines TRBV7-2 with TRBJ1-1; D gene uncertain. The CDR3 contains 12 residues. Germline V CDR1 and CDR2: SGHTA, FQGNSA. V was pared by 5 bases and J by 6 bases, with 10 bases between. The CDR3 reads CASSRANAEAFF. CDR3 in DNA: TGTGCCAGCAGCAGGGCGAATGCTGAAGCTTTCTTT.

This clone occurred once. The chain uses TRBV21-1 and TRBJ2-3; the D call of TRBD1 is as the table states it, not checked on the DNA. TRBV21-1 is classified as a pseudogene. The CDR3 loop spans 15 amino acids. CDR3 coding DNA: TGTGCCAGCAGCAAAGAGGACAGGGGTACAGATACGCAGTATTTT. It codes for CASSKEDRGTDTQYF.

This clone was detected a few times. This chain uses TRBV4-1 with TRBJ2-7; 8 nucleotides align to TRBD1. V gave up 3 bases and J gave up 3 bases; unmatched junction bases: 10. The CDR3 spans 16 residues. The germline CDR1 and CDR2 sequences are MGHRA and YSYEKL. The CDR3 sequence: CASSQEPGQEHYEQYF. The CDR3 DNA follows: TGCGCCAGCAGCCAGGAACCGGGACAGGAACACTACGAGCAGTACTTC.

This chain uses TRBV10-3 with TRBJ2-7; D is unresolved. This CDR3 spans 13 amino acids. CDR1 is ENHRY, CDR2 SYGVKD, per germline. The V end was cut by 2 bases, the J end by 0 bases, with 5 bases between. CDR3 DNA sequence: TGTGCCATCAGTGAGGGGCTCTCCTACGAGCAGTACTTC. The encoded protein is CAISEGLSYEQYF.

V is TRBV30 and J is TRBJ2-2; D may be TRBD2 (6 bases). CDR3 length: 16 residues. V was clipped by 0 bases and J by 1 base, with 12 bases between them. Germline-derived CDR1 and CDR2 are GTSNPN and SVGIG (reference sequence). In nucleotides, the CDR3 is TGTGCCTGGAGTGTGGGGCTAGCGTGGAACACCGGGGAGCTGTTTTTT. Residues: CAWSVGLAWNTGELFF.

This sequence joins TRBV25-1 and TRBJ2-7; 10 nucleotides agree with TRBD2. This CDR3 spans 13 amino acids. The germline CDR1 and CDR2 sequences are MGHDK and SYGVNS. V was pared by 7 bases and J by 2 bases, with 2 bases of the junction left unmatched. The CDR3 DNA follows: TGTGCCAGCACAAGCGGGAGGGCCTACGAGCAGTACTTC. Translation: CASTSGRAYEQYF.

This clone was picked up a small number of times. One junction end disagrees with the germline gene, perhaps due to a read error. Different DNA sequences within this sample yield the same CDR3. Written as DNA, the CDR3 is TGCGCCAGCAGCCAAGCGGGAAGCTCCTACGAGCAGTACTTC. Its translation is CASSQAGSSYEQYF. V is TRBV5-4 and J is TRBJ2-7; 7 bases match TRBD2. Germline V gene sequence: CDR1 SGHNT, CDR2 YYREEE (reference sequence). The CDR3 extends over 14 amino acids.

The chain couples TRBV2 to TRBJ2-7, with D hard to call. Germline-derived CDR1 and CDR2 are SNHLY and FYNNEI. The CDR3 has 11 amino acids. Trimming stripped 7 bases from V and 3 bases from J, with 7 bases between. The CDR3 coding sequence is TGTGCCAGCAATATTAACTACGAGCAGTACTTC. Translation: CASNINYEQYF.

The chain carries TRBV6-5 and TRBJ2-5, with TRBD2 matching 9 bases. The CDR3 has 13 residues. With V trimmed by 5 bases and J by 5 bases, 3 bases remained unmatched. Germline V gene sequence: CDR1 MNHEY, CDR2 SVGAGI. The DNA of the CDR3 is TGTGCCAGCAGTACTAGCGGGCGGGAGACCCAGTACTTC. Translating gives CASSTSGRETQYF.